The clone carrying this T cell receptor (beta chain) showed up just once. This specimen comes from a study of blood T cell repertoires in COVID-19. Background on the study: The United States, Italy and Spain were the sources of the acute and convalescent COVID-19 samples. PBMCs, B-cell-depleted T cells, or T cells provided the cDNA or gDNA that made up the material.

As processed by the authors: The authors estimated nucleated cell counts from reference gene primer amplification. Clones were sequenced by immunoSEQ multiplex PCR, and TCRdb holds only the in-frame ones, with some missing. That table furnishes V, J and clone size, whereas the DNA furnished D and trimming. The table has 130,000 or so clones, approximately 80% seen once. V lost 0 bases and J lost 4, with 14 bases in between. Germline V gives CDR1 SGDLS, CDR2 YYNGEE. This CDR3 has 16 amino acids. The sequencing input was peripheral blood. The rearrangement uses TRBV9 and TRBJ1-3, with D uncertain. The clonotype was recovered from a man aged 50-60 years with acute or convalescent COVID-19. CDR3 protein: CASSVGLDLRGNTIYF. Written as DNA, the CDR3 is TGTGCCAGCAGCGTAGGTTTGGATTTGAGGGGAAACACCATATATTTT. Supplemented by reference TRBV9 and TRBJ1-3, the full variable domain reads DSGVTQTPKHLITATGQRVTLRCSPRSGDLSVYWYQQSLDQGLQFLIQYYNGEERAKGNILERFSAQQFPDLHSELNLSSLELGDSALYFCASSVGLDLRGNTIYFGEGSWLTVV.